The sequence of this T cell receptor (beta chain) was determined in a study of siplizumab effects on memory and regulatory T cells. General study findings and limits: Memory T cells appeared less diverse than naive cells, which seemed to contribute substantially to alloresponse.

V was trimmed by 1 base and J by 1 base, leaving 10 bases between them. Per the germline V gene, CDR1 is KGHSH and CDR2 is LQKENI. The CDR3 spans 15 residues. Concerning this clone itself: What it binds is unknown.

Sequencing of each sample assayed around 9.9 x 10^4 TCR templates. The table came from immunoSEQ multiplex PCR; TCRdb's copy has only in-frame clones and leaves some out. The data show approximately 60,000 clones, about 80% seen once. Sequenced input: memory CD4+ T cells sorted from blood. This chain joins TRBV18 and TRBJ2-5; no firm D call. The sequence was collected from a human donor in good health. The CDR3 bases are TGTGCCAGCTCACCACAAAGGGCTACCCAAGAGACCCAGTACTTC. Translation: CASSPQRATQETQYF.